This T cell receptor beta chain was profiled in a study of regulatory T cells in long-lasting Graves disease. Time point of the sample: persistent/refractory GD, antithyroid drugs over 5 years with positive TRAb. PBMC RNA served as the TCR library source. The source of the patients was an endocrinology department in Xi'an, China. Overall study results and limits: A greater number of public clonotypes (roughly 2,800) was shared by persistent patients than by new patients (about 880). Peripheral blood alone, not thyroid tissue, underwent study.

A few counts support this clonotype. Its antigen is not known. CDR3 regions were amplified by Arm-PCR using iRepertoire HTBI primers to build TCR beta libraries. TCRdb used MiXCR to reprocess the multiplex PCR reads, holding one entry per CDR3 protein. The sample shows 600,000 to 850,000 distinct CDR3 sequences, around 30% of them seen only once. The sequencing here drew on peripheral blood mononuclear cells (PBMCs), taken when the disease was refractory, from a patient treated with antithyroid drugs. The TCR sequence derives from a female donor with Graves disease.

The CDR3 spells CASSSPRTGNTEAFF. CDR3 nucleotide sequence: TGTGCCAGCAGTTCTCCTCGGACAGGCAACACTGAAGCTTTCTTT. The V and J genes are TRBV12-3 or TRBV12-4 and TRBJ1-1, with TRBD1 matching over 7 bases. CDR3 length: 15 amino acids. J was trimmed by 2 bases and V by 4 bases; bases with no gene match: 7.